The 29 T cell receptor beta chains given below trace back to one sample, sequenced in a study of human T cells and chemical hapten exposure. Time point in this sample: healthy volunteer bleed at 2 weeks. Unfractionated whole blood yielded the extracted total RNA. TCRdb itself ran the RACE reads through MiXCR, one entry per CDR3 protein. Of tens of thousands of distinct CDR3 sequences detected, about 8.7% appear once; the ten largest clones hold about 3.1%. Sequenced input: whole blood. Every receptor here comes from a female donor in good health. Some clones in this sample may be carry-over from other donors' samples.

This clonotype has ten or more counts. The chain combines TRBV14 with TRBJ1-1; D not certain. Trimming removed 1 base at V and 11 bases at J, with 8 bases between. The CDR3 covers 11 residues. CDR1 is SGHDN and CDR2 is FVKESK in the germline V gene. The CDR3 loop is CASSQAGRAFF. CDR3 DNA: TGTGCCAGCAGCCAAGCCGGGAGGGCTTTCTTT.

This clonotype was detected a few times. The chain joins TRBV5-1 to TRBJ1-4, with D possibly matching TRBD1 (5 bases). CDR1 is SGHRS, CDR2 YFSETQ, per germline. Trimming pared 1 base from V and 8 bases from J, leaving 15 bases between. The CDR3 has 15 residues. Written as DNA, the CDR3 is TGCGCCAGCAGCTTGAACTTAGACAGCGAAGAAAAACTGTTTTTT. This gives the protein CASSLNLDSEEKLFF.

This clonotype has only one observation. This chain links TRBV27 with TRBJ2-7; possibly TRBD2 for D (6 bases). Trimming took 5 bases from V and 7 from J, leaving 21 bases between them. Germline CDR1 reads MNHEY; CDR2 reads SMNVEV (reference sequence). The CDR3 consists of 15 residues. CDR3 sequence (DNA): TGTGCCAGCAGTGTTGGGGGGACCCCTTTGGGGGAGCAGTACTTC. It translates to CASSVGGTPLGEQYF.

Only a few counts were recorded for this clonotype. The chain uses TRBV7-9 and TRBJ1-1; D call uncertain. This CDR3 region has 16 residues. CDR1 and CDR2 (germline): SEHNR, FQNEAQ (reference sequence). V was cut by 1 base and J by 1 base, with 13 bases left in between. As DNA, the CDR3 is TGTGCCAGCAGCTTAGTCATTACGTGGGGGAACACTGAAGCTTTCTTT. This translates into CASSLVITWGNTEAFF. Based on the CDR3 plus reference TRBV7-9 and TRBJ1-1, the full variable domain is DTGVSQNPRHKITKRGQNVTFRCDPISEHNRLYWYRQTLGQGPEFLTYFQNEAQLEKSRLLSDRFSAERPKGSFSTLEIQRTEQGDSAMYLCASSLVITWGNTEAFFGQGTRLTVV.

The chain combines TRBV29-1 with TRBJ1-5, with TRBD1 identical over 7 bases. The V and J ends lost 5 bases and 5 bases, in that order; junction bases with no gene match: 6. The CDR3 is 13 residues long. The germline gives CDR1 SQVTM, CDR2 ANQGSEA. The CDR3 region has the DNA TGCAGCGTTCGGCAGGGGGACTATCAGCCCCAGCATTTT. Amino acids: CSVRQGDYQPQHF.

This clonotype was seen a few times. This chain joins TRBV28 and TRBJ2-5; TRBD1 agrees at 8 bases. Germline assignment: CDR1 MDHEN and CDR2 SYDVKM. Trimming cost V 6 bases and J 6 bases; bases outside gene matches: 9. The length of the CDR3 is 14 residues. The CDR3 spells CASRTQGAGKTQYF. The CDR3 coding sequence is TGTGCCAGCAGGACCCAGGGGGCCGGGAAGACCCAGTACTTC.

There are many counts of this clonotype. The genes are TRBV20-1 and TRBJ2-1; D is undetermined. The CDR3 spans 18 residues. The germline V and J ends were trimmed by 3 bases and 0 bases, with 21 bases remaining between them. Germline V gives CDR1 DFQATT, CDR2 SNEGSKA (reference sequence). This CDR3 reads CSASGPATAESSYNEQFF. CDR3 nucleotide sequence: TGCAGTGCTAGCGGGCCGGCCACAGCCGAGAGCTCCTACAATGAGCAGTTCTTC.

Turning to this clonotype: Possible read error: a much larger clone is one base away. The CDR3 loop reads CASSPVVRGQHEQHF. The CDR3 coding sequence is TGTGCCAGCAGTCCTGTGGTCAGAGGCCAACATGAGCAGCACTTC. The rearrangement uses TRBV27 and TRBJ2-7; D remains ambiguous. The CDR3 has 15 amino acids. Per the germline V gene, CDR1 is MNHEY and CDR2 is SMNVEV (reference sequence).

Only a few counts were recorded for this clonotype. J is TRBJ2-3 and V is TRBV7-3, with D uncertain. V lost 2 bases and J 4 bases, leaving 13 bases between the germline ends. The CDR3 is 15 amino acids. Germline V CDR1 and CDR2: SGHTA, FQGTGA. CDR3 DNA sequence: TGTGCCAGCAGCTTATTCATCCGCAGTTCAGATACGCAGTATTTT. Its translation: CASSLFIRSSDTQYF. The full variable domain, rest sourced from reference TRBV7-3 and TRBJ2-3, is GAGVSQTPSNKVTEKGKYVELRCDPISGHTALYWYRQSLGQGPEFLIYFQGTGAADDSGLPNDRFFAVRPEGSVSTLKIQRTERGDSAVYLCASSLFIRSSDTQYFGPGTRLTVL.

This clonotype was observed at least ten times. The gene calls are TRBV23-1 and TRBJ2-2; D may be TRBD2 (5 bases). TRBV23-1 is an ORF, with its function uncertain. The CDR3 has 15 residues. Between the trimmed V and J ends, which lost 4 bases and 0 bases, there was a span of 9 bases. CDR3 nucleotide sequence: TGCGCCAGCAGTCTTCGGAGGTCGAACACCGGGGAGCTGTTTTTT. The encoded protein is CASSLRRSNTGELFF.

This clonotype came up many times. This chain connects TRBV12-3 or TRBV12-4 to TRBJ2-1; 13 nucleotides match TRBD2. Trimming took 6 bases from V and 8 from J; bases not matched to a gene: 4. This CDR3 has 14 residues. DNA for the CDR3: TGTGCCAGCAGAGCCGGACTAGCGGGAGATGAGCAGTTCTTC. Its translation is CASRAGLAGDEQFF.

The chain recombines TRBV12-3 or TRBV12-4 with TRBJ2-5; D not certain. The CDR3 length is 12 residues. The germline V and J ends were trimmed by 4 bases and 5 bases, with 8 bases remaining between them. CDR3 bases: TGTGCCAGCAGTTCTCAGGTTGAGACCCAGTACTTC. Encoded protein: CASSSQVETQYF.

The sample holds many counts of this clonotype. This sequence joins TRBV27 and TRBJ1-5; 7 positions match TRBD1. V gave up 3 bases and J gave up 5 bases; unmatched junction bases: 4. Germline V lookup: CDR1 MNHEY, CDR2 SMNVEV (reference sequence). This CDR3 has 14 residues. The CDR3 is CASSLSTGDQPQHF. The CDR3 nucleotides read TGTGCCAGCAGTTTGTCAACAGGGGATCAGCCCCAGCATTTT.

This clonotype was seen only a few times. The chain links TRBV28 to TRBJ1-1, with TRBD1 matching over 7 bases. The V gene end was trimmed by 5 bases and the J gene end by 1 base; junction bases not matched to a gene: 7. Germline V lookup: CDR1 MDHEN, CDR2 SYDVKM. The CDR3 is 15 amino acids. This CDR3 reads CASSLPGQENTEAFF. In DNA, the CDR3 is TGTGCCAGCAGTCTACCAGGACAGGAGAACACTGAAGCTTTCTTT.

This clonotype was recorded a few times. This chain joins TRBV6-5 and TRBJ2-1; D may be TRBD1 (8 bases). Trimming shortened V by 7 bases and J by 1 base, and 17 bases separated the two germline ends. CDR1 is MNHEY, CDR2 SVGAGI, per germline. CDR3 size: 16 residues. The CDR3 here is CASTTVQGGSYNEQFF. The CDR3 DNA sequence: TGTGCCAGCACCACCGTACAGGGGGGGTCCTACAATGAGCAGTTCTTC.

In this sample, this clonotype turned up a few times. CDR3 coding DNA: TGTGCCAGCAGCCAAATAGGGGGCGACTATGGCTACACCTTC. It yields the protein CASSQIGGDYGYTF. The chain uses TRBV3-1 and TRBJ1-2, with 7 bases aligning to TRBD1. In germline, CDR1 is LGHDT, CDR2 YNNKEL (reference sequence). The CDR3 has 14 amino acids. The junction had 3 bases not matched to a gene; V was cut back by 2 bases and J by 3 bases.

The chain is built from TRBV20-1 and TRBJ2-4, with a weak D call TRBD2 (6 bases). The CDR3 loop spans 14 amino acids. Trimming removed 7 bases from V and 4 bases from J, with 17 bases in between. The germline V gene has CDR1 DFQATT and CDR2 SNEGSKA (reference sequence). The CDR3 DNA sequence: TGCAGTGTTTTTGGGGGGAGTCGAAAAAACATTCAGTACTTC. Translation: CSVFGGSRKNIQYF.

There are a few counts of this clonotype. The chain carries TRBV5-1 and TRBJ2-2, with a tentative D call TRBD2 (6 bases). The CDR3 sequence is 16 residues long. With 3 bases removed from V and 0 bases from J, the gap between germline ends came to 12 bases. Germline V gives CDR1 SGHRS, CDR2 YFSETQ. The CDR3: CASSSVGGSNTGELFF. CDR3 coding DNA: TGCGCCAGCAGCTCAGTCGGGGGTTCGAACACCGGGGAGCTGTTTTTT.

This clonotype was seen repeatedly, ten times or more. The rearrangement joins TRBV7-9 to TRBJ2-1, with 10 positions matching TRBD2. The trim removed 5 bases at V and 7 bases at J, leaving 5 bases unmatched. The CDR3 length is 14 residues. Germline assignment: CDR1 SEHNR and CDR2 FQNEAQ (reference sequence). The CDR3 DNA reads TGTGCCAGCAGCAGACTAGCGGGTGGAAATGAGCAGTTCTTC. It is translated as CASSRLAGGNEQFF.

The chain couples TRBV5-1 to TRBJ1-1; 10 nucleotides match TRBD1. CDR3 length: 14 amino acids. Germline V gives CDR1 SGHRS, CDR2 YFSETQ. With V trimmed by 3 bases and J by 5 bases, 4 bases remained unmatched. In nucleotides, the CDR3 is TGCGCCAGCAGCTCCGGACAGGGGGTGACTGAAGCTTTCTTT. The encoded protein is CASSSGQGVTEAFF.

The chain has TRBV12-3 or TRBV12-4 and TRBJ1-2; unclear D gene. The length of the CDR3 is 12 residues. V shed 4 bases and J shed 5 bases, with 8 bases lying between them. CDR3 sequence (DNA): TGTGCCAGCAGTTCAGTTCCGTATGGCTACACCTTC. Residues: CASSSVPYGYTF.

This clonotype was observed a handful of times. V is TRBV12-3 or TRBV12-4 and J is TRBJ2-7, with 9 bases aligning to TRBD2. This CDR3 contains 15 residues. Unmatched junction bases numbered 5, after V lost 3 bases and J lost 2 bases. CDR3 sequence: CASSLSSGSPYEQYF. The CDR3 DNA reads TGTGCCAGCAGTTTGAGTAGCGGGAGCCCCTACGAGCAGTACTTC.

The sample holds a few counts of this clonotype. The J gene is TRBJ2-2, the V gene TRBV3-1; TRBD1 is a possible D gene (5 bases). Trimming stripped 4 bases from V and 0 bases from J, with 18 bases between. The CDR3 length is 18 residues. Germline CDR1 is LGHDT and CDR2 is YNNKEL (reference sequence). The CDR3 DNA reads TGTGCCAGCAGCCCCAGGGCGCTTGCCAATACGAACACCGGGGAGCTGTTTTTT. Translation gives CASSPRALANTNTGELFF.

This clonotype has at least ten counts. The chain links TRBV4-3 to TRBJ2-3, with D uncertain. There are 14 residues in the CDR3. Trimming cost V 0 bases and J 0 bases, with 4 bases left between them. Germline CDR1 is LGHNA and CDR2 is YSLEER. The CDR3 DNA reads TGCGCCAGCAGCCAAGATCACAGCACAGATACGCAGTATTTT. Its protein product is CASSQDHSTDTQYF.

This clonotype was detected only a few times. J is TRBJ2-5 and V is TRBV19; TRBD1 matches at 7 bases. Trimming cost V 4 bases and J 6 bases; bases outside gene matches: 8. CDR3 length: 14 amino acids. Germline values: CDR1 LNHDA, CDR2 SQIVND (reference sequence). DNA for the CDR3: TGTGCCAGTAGTAACCCCTCGGACAGGAAGACCCAGTACTTC. Encoded protein: CASSNPSDRKTQYF.

There are a few counts of this clonotype. The chain carries TRBV20-1 and TRBJ1-6; D might be TRBD1 (5 bases). There are 16 residues in the CDR3. The germline CDR1 and CDR2 sequences are DFQATT and SNEGSKA (reference sequence). V shed 2 bases and J shed 10 bases, with 21 bases lying between them. The CDR3 is CSARSVKRGNGSPLHF. The CDR3 bases are TGCAGTGCTAGATCCGTTAAGCGGGGGAATGGCTCACCCCTCCACTTT.

This clonotype was observed many times. V gene TRBV28 combines with J gene TRBJ1-2; D is undetermined. This CDR3 region has 13 residues. V was pared by 6 bases and J by 2 bases, with 10 bases between. CDR1 is MDHEN and CDR2 is SYDVKM in the germline V gene. The CDR3 region is CASRSHVNYGYTF. The CDR3, as DNA: TGTGCCAGCAGGAGCCACGTAAACTATGGCTACACCTTC.

This clonotype has ten or more counts. The gene calls are TRBV5-4 and TRBJ2-3, with D possibly TRBD2 on 6 matching bases. This CDR3 is built from 15 residues. Per germline, CDR1 SGHNT and CDR2 YYREEE (reference sequence). Between the trimmed V and J ends, which lost 3 bases and 0 bases, there was a span of 11 bases. CDR3 DNA: TGTGCCAGCAGCTGGAGCGGGTCTAGCACAGATACGCAGTATTTT. It translates to CASSWSGSSTDTQYF.

This clonotype was observed a few times. The chain's CDR3 is CASSPGPDRGYQPQHF. CDR3 bases: TGTGCCAGCAGCCCGGGTCCCGACAGGGGCTATCAGCCCCAGCATTTT. The V and J genes are TRBV11-2 and TRBJ1-5; 8 nucleotides line up with TRBD1. Germline trimming cut 5 bases from V and 5 bases from J; bases unmatched to any gene: 11. Germline CDR1 and CDR2: SGHAT and FQNNGV. The CDR3 runs to 16 residues. The whole variable domain, remainder taken from reference TRBV11-2 and TRBJ1-5, is EAGVAQSPRYKIIEKRQSVAFWCNPISGHATLYWYQQILGQGPKLLIQFQNNGVVDDSQLPKDRFSAERLKGVDSTLKIQPAKLEDSAVYLCASSPGPDRGYQPQHFGDGTRLSIL.